The sample holds a few counts of the clone carrying this T cell receptor beta chain. The record originates from a study of blood T cells in healthy people across ages. Overall study context: Through template switching, about one barcoded beta molecule was captured per two T cells, as measured in model experiments.

Germline CDR1 is SNHLY and CDR2 is FYNNEI. The CDR3 is made up of 14 amino acids. A second PCR of about 7 to 12 cycles used a sample-barcoded 5' primer and a J-beta primer mix. TCRdb passed the 5' RACE reads through MiXCR, listing each CDR3 protein once. The sample holds 540,000 or so distinct CDR3 sequences, around 24% seen once. Separately, the same data were catalogued under a study of T cells of mothers and their children.

The sequence was collected from a boy between 10 and 17 years old in good health. The sample comprised blood. This sequence joins TRBV2 and TRBJ2-7; 8 bases are a match to TRBD1. The assigned J gene may be wrong: the sequence end matches TRBJ2-1 better. CDR3 in amino acids: CASSDRGRNNEQFF. For the CDR3, the DNA is TGTGCCAGCAGTGACAGGGGGCGGAACAATGAGCAGTTCTTC.